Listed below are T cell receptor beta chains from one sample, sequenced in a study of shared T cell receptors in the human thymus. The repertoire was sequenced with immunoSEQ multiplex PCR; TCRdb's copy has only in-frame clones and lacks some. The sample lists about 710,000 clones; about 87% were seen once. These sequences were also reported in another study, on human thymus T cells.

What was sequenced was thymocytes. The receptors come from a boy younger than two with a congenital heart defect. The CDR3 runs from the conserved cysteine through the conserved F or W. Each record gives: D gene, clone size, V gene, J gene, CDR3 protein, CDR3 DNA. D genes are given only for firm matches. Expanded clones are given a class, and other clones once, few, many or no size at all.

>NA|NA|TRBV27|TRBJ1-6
CASSLAWGEPDSPLHF
TGTGCCAGCAGTTTGGCTTGGGGCGAACCGGATTCACCCCTCCACTTT
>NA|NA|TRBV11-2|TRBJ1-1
CASSLEQEGPTEAFF
TGTGCCAGCAGCTTAGAACAGGAGGGTCCTACTGAAGCTTTCTTT
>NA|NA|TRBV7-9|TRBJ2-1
CASSLRRNYNEQFF
TGTGCCAGCAGCTTAAGGCGGAATTACAATGAGCAGTTCTTC
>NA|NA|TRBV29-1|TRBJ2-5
CSVEVAGAVQETQYF
TGCAGCGTTGAGGTGGCGGGGGCAGTCCAAGAGACCCAGTACTTC
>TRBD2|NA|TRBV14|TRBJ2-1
CASSSTPGLAGVREQFF
TGTGCCAGCAGCTCTACTCCAGGACTAGCGGGAGTACGGGAGCAGTTCTTC
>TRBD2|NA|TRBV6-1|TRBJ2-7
CASSDLPGLAGGSYEQYF
TGTGCCAGCAGTGATTTACCGGGACTAGCGGGGGGCTCTTACGAGCAGTACTTC
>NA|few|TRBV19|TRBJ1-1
CASRDPGQSLGSTEAFF
TGTGCCAGTAGAGACCCCGGACAGTCCCTTGGGAGTACTGAAGCTTTCTTT
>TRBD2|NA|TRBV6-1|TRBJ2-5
CASSEPTLAGGPKETQYF
TGTGCCAGCAGTGAACCTACGCTAGCGGGGGGGCCTAAAGAGACCCAGTACTTC
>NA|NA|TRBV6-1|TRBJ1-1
CASSDWGHMNTEAFF
TGTGCCAGCAGCGATTGGGGACACATGAACACTGAAGCTTTCTTT
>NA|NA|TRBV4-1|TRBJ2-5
CASSQEASETQYF
TGCGCCAGCAGCCAAGAGGCTAGCGAGACCCAGTACTTC
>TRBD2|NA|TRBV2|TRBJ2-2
CASRVLAVNTGELFF
TGTGCCAGCAGGGTGCTAGCGGTAAACACCGGGGAGCTGTTTTTT
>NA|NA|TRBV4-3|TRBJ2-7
CASSQDTPTYEQYF
TGCGCCAGCAGCCAAGACACCCCTACCTACGAGCAGTACTTC
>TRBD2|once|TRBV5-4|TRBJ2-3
CASTAGGPHTQYF
TGTGCCAGCACAGCGGGAGGGCCCCATACGCAGTATTTT
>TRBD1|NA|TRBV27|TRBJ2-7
CASSFSRGQGGQVNYEQYF
TGTGCCAGCAGTTTTAGTAGGGGACAGGGGGGCCAGGTAAACTACGAGCAGTACTTC
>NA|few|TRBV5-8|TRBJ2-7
CASNSPAGPGYEQYF
TGTGCCAGCAACTCCCCGGCGGGACCAGGCTACGAGCAGTACTTC